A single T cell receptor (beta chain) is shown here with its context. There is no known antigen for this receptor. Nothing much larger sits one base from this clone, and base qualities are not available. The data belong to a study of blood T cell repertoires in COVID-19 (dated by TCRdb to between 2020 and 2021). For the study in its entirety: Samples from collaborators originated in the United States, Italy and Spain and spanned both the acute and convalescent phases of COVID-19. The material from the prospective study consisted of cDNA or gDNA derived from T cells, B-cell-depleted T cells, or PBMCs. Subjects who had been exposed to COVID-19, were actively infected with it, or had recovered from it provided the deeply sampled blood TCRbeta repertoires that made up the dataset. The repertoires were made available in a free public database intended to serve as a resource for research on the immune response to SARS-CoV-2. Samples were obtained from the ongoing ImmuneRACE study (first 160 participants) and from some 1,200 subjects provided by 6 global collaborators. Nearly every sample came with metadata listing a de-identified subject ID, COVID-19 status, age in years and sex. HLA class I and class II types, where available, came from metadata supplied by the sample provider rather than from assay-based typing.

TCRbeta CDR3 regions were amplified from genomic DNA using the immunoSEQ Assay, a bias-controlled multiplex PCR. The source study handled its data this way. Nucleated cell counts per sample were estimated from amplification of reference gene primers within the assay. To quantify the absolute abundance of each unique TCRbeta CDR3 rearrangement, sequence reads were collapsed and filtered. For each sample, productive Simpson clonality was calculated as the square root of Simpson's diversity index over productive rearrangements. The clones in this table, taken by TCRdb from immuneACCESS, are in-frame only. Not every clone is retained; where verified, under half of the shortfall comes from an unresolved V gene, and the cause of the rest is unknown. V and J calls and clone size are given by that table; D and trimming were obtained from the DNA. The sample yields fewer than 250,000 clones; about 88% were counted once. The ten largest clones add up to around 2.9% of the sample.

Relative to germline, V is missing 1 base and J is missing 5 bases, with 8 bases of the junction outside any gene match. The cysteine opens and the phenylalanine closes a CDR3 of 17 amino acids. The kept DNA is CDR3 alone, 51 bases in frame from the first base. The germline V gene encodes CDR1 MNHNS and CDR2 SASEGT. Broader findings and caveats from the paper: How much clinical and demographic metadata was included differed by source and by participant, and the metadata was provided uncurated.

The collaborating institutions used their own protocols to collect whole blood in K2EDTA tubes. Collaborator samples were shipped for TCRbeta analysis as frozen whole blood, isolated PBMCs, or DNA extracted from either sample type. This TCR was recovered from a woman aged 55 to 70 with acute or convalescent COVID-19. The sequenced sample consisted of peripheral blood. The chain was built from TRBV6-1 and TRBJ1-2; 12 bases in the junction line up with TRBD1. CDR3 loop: CASSEDKGQGAWYGYTF. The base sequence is TGTGCCAGCAGTGAAGACAAGGGACAGGGGGCTTGGTATGGCTACACCTTC.